A selection of T cell receptor beta chains follows, all from one sample in a study of CD8+CD57+ T cells in acquired aplastic anemia. TCRdb redid the calling of the reads with MiXCR, one entry per CDR3 protein. The sample shows approximately 220,000 distinct CDR3 sequences, 47% of them seen only once. Sequencing was carried out using sorted CD4+, CD8+, or CD8+CD57+ T cells (not recorded which) from PBMCs. The receptor source for this set is a human donor with aplastic anemia. The CDR3 runs from the conserved cysteine through the conserved F or W. Fields, in order: V gene, clone size, D gene, J gene, CDR3 DNA, CDR3 protein. A D gene is named only where the DNA matches it firmly. Clone size appears in some rows only: once, few, many, or a class for an expanded clone.

>TRBV9|.|TRBD1|TRBJ2-5
TGTGCCAGCAGCACCCCGGGACAGGGGGCGGGAGAAGAGACCCAGTACTTC
CASSTPGQGAGEETQYF
>TRBV2|many|TRBD1|TRBJ1-2
TGTGCCAGCTTTAAGGGGGCGTCCGGCTACACCTTC
CASFKGASGYTF
>TRBV27|.|.|TRBJ1-1
TGTGCCAGCAATTCTAGGCCACGGACCTTGGAGGGTGAAGCTTTCTTT
CASNSRPRTLEGEAFF
>TRBV24-1|few|TRBD1|TRBJ1-2
TGTGCCACCAGTGACCCCGGACAGGGCTATGGCTACACCTTC
CATSDPGQGYGYTF
>TRBV5-1|.|TRBD2|TRBJ2-7
TGCGCCAGCAGCTTGGAGGGCGGGGGGAGATCCGGGGTCGTCTACGAGCAGTACTTC
CASSLEGGGRSGVVYEQYF
>TRBV3-1|many|TRBD1|TRBJ1-4
TGTGCCAGCAGCGATACAACGGACAGGGGGCTCGAAAAACTGTTTTTT
CASSDTTDRGLEKLFF
>TRBV3-1|.|.|TRBJ1-6
TGTGCCAGCAGGGAAGTACAGGGTTCACCCCTCCACTTT
CASREVQGSPLHF
>TRBV11-2|few|.|TRBJ1-2
TGTGCCAGCAGCTTAGATCGACTACAGAGTTCGCGGCAGGTTGGCTACACCTTC
CASSLDRLQSSRQVGYTF
>TRBV6-5|.|.|TRBJ1-5
TGTGCCAGCAGTTACTCGGGAGAGCAAGAGACCCAGCATTTT
CASSYSGEQETQHF
>TRBV5-5|many|.|TRBJ1-6
TGTGCCAGCAGCCGAACGACAGGCTCACCCCTCCACTTT
CASSRTTGSPLHF
>TRBV7-3|many|TRBD1|TRBJ2-2
TGTGCCAGCAGCTTCCCGGACAGGGCCCTACCCTCGAACACCGGGGAGCTGTTTTTT
CASSFPDRALPSNTGELFF
>TRBV7-2|many|.|TRBJ1-2
TGTGCCAGCAGCTTAGGCGACGGTGGCTACACCTTC
CASSLGDGGYTF
>TRBV10-1|.|.|TRBJ2-7
TGCGCCAGCAGTGATGGCGGACGGACCTACGAGCAGTACTTC
CASSDGGRTYEQYF
>TRBV10-1|once|.|TRBJ2-5
TGTGCCAGCAGTCCAAACAGAAGACACGAGACCCAGTACTTC
CASSPNRRHETQYF
>TRBV20-1|many|.|TRBJ2-7
TGCAGTGCTAGAGATCCTCAGCAATCTACCTACGAGCAGTACTTC
CSARDPQQSTYEQYF
>TRBV7-8|few|TRBD1|TRBJ1-1
TGTGCCAGCAGCGGACGACAGGGGGCGACGAACACTGAAGCTTTCTTT
CASSGRQGATNTEAFF
>TRBV7-6|.|.|TRBJ1-2
TGTGCCAGCAGCGACGAGGGGTTACACACCTTC
CASSDEGLHTF
>TRBV15|.|TRBD2|TRBJ2-3
TGTGCCACCAGCAGAGTGTTAGGTAGCGCCCTAGCGGGAGATACGCAGTATTTT
CATSRVLGSALAGDTQYF
>TRBV19|.|.|TRBJ1-4
TGTGCCAGTAACACAGGGCCTAATGAAAAACTGTTTTTT
CASNTGPNEKLFF
>TRBV4-2|.|TRBD1|TRBJ1-3
TGTGCCAGCAGCTTACCAAAAGACAGGGGGCCTAGAAACACCATATATTTT
CASSLPKDRGPRNTIYF
>TRBV21-1|.|.|TRBJ2-2
TGTGCCAGCAGCAAGCCAACCGGGACTAGCGGGGGACTCACCGGGGAGCTGTTTTTT
CASSKPTGTSGGLTGELFF
>TRBV6-2/TRBV6-3|.|TRBD1|TRBJ1-2
TGTGCCAGCAGTTACACCGCCGGACAGGGTATCCATGGCTACACCTTC
CASSYTAGQGIHGYTF
>TRBV11-3|.|.|TRBJ2-1
TGTGCCAGCAGCTTAGACCAGCGAAGCTCCTACAATGAGCAGTTCTTC
CASSLDQRSSYNEQFF
>TRBV9|many|TRBD2|TRBJ2-7
TGTGCCAGCAGTTATACTAGCGGACCCTACGAGCAGTACTTC
CASSYTSGPYEQYF
>TRBV7-9|many|.|TRBJ2-7
TGTGCCAGCAGCCCCCAAAGAGGCCCCGAAAATTACGAGCAGTACTTC
CASSPQRGPENYEQYF
>TRBV10-3|.|TRBD2|TRBJ2-2
TGTGCCATCACCGGGACTAGCGGGAGGAACACCGGGGAGCTGTTTTTT
CAITGTSGRNTGELFF
>TRBV6-5|.|TRBD1|TRBJ2-7
TGTGCCAGCAGTTACTCGGGGACAGATATCTACGAGCAGTACTTC
CASSYSGTDIYEQYF
>TRBV3-1|.|.|TRBJ1-4
TGTGCCAGCAGCTTTACAGGGCAGGGGGAAAAACTGTTTTTT
CASSFTGQGEKLFF
>TRBV20-1|many|.|TRBJ1-1
TGCAGTGCTAGAGATGGTTACAGGGTTTCGACTGAAGCTTTCTTT
CSARDGYRVSTEAFF
>TRBV7-6|many|TRBD2|TRBJ2-7
TGTGCCAGCAGCTTTAATAGACTAGCGGCAAACTACGAGCAGTACTTC
CASSFNRLAANYEQYF
>TRBV7-8|many|.|TRBJ1-2
TGTGCCAGCAGCCCAAACCACAGGGATAACTATGGCTACACCTTC
CASSPNHRDNYGYTF
>TRBV16|few|TRBD1|TRBJ1-2
TGTGCCAGCAGCCAATACGTCAGGGGGGACTATGGCTACACCTTC
CASSQYVRGDYGYTF
>TRBV20-1|.|TRBD2|TRBJ2-2
TGCAGTGCTAGACAAAGCGGGAGTGGGGGGGGCACCGGGGAGCTGTTTTTT
CSARQSGSGGGTGELFF
>TRBV15|.|.|TRBJ2-2
TGTGCCACCAGCCTGGGACTTAGCACCGGGGAGCTGTTTTTT
CATSLGLSTGELFF
>TRBV24-1|.|TRBD1|TRBJ2-5
TGTGCCACCAGTGAGGGACAGGGTGGGGGATCCCAAGAGACCCAGTACTTC
CATSEGQGGGSQETQYF
>TRBV6-4|.|.|TRBJ1-1
TGTGCCAGCAGTGCCACCGACACAGGGCACACTGAAGCTTTCTTT
CASSATDTGHTEAFF
>TRBV25-1|many|TRBD2|TRBJ2-1
TGTGCCAGCAGTGACGGGAGGGTGGATGAGCAGTTCTTC
CASSDGRVDEQFF
>TRBV9|.|.|TRBJ1-1
TGTACCGGTTATGATGGGGAGAACACTGAAGCTTTCTTT
CTGYDGENTEAFF
>TRBV10-3|few|.|TRBJ1-2
TGTGCCATCAGTGATGGGGGTACAAGTTGTGGCTACACCTTC
CAISDGGTSCGYTF
>TRBV7-9|many|TRBD1|TRBJ1-4
TGTGCCAGCAGCGGCAAGACAGGGTCGGGTGAAAAACTGTTTTTT
CASSGKTGSGEKLFF
>TRBV19|once|.|TRBJ1-3
TGTGCCAGTACGAAACGGACGGCGGGACGAGGAAACACCATATATTTT
CASTKRTAGRGNTIYF
>TRBV7-9|many|.|TRBJ2-7
TGTGCCACAAGAGGGCGGACAAACTACGAGCAGTACTTC
CATRGRTNYEQYF
>TRBV5-5|many|.|TRBJ1-1
TGTGCCAGCAGCTTGGAGGCGGGGAGGGGCACTGAAGCTTTCTTT
CASSLEAGRGTEAFF
>TRBV14|.|.|TRBJ1-1
TGTGCCAGCAGCCAAGCTGGCAGCATGAACACTGAAGCTTTCTTT
CASSQAGSMNTEAFF
>TRBV7-9|.|.|TRBJ1-2
TGTGCCAGCAGCTTAAACGAGGGACCCTACACCTTC
CASSLNEGPYTF
>TRBV9|.|.|TRBJ1-2
TGTGCCAGCTCCCCCTCCCCATCAGGGCGCGACTATGGCTACACCTTC
CASSPSPSGRDYGYTF
>TRBV7-2|.|TRBD2|TRBJ2-7
TGTGCCAGCAGCTTAGTAGCTTTCCGGCTAGCGGGGGTCTCCTCCTACGAGCAGTACTTC
CASSLVAFRLAGVSSYEQYF
>TRBV4-1|many|.|TRBJ2-7
TGCGCCAGCAGCCAAGACGCCCAGCAGTACTTC
CASSQDAQQYF